These 14 T cell receptor beta chains share one sample of origin, sequenced in a study of T cell changes during pregnancy in multiple sclerosis. Produced via immunoSEQ multiplex PCR; TCRdb's table is partial and in-frame only. The data show 50,000 to 60,000 clones, with around 90% seen just once and approximately 0.27% held by the top ten. The sequences come from CD4+ T cells from peripheral blood mononuclear cells, collected in the second trimester of pregnancy. The receptor source for this set is a female donor with multiple sclerosis, enrolled in a pregnancy study.

This chain connects TRBV27 to TRBJ2-4, with TRBD1 matching over 10 bases. This CDR3 spans 13 amino acids. The trim removed 5 bases at V and 7 bases at J, leaving 2 bases unmatched. Per germline, CDR1 MNHEY and CDR2 SMNVEV (reference sequence). DNA of the CDR3: TGTGCCAGCAGTCTGACAGGGGGCAACATTCAGTACTTC. Amino acids: CASSLTGGNIQYF.

This clone was counted only a few times. The chain uses TRBV30 and TRBJ1-6, with 8 bases identical to TRBD1. The junction had 10 bases not matched to a gene; V was cut back by 1 base and J by 11 bases. This CDR3 region has 15 residues. Germline CDR1 reads GTSNPN; CDR2 reads SVGIG (reference sequence). CDR3 nucleotide sequence: TGTGCCTGGAGTGGCTCGACAGGGGTAAGGCCACCCCTCCACTTT. As protein: CAWSGSTGVRPPLHF.

This clone has more than one count but fewer than ten. This chain uses TRBV11-2 with TRBJ1-5; D is uncertain. V was clipped by 1 base and J by 4 bases, with 8 bases between them. Germline-derived CDR1 and CDR2 are SGHAT and FQNNGV. The CDR3 is 14 amino acids. The CDR3 loop reads CASSLGGGNQPQHF. For the CDR3, the DNA is TGTGCCAGCAGCTTAGGCGGTGGAAATCAGCCCCAGCATTTT. The whole variable domain, remainder taken from reference TRBV11-2 and TRBJ1-5, is EAGVAQSPRYKIIEKRQSVAFWCNPISGHATLYWYQQILGQGPKLLIQFQNNGVVDDSQLPKDRFSAERLKGVDSTLKIQPAKLEDSAVYLCASSLGGGNQPQHFGDGTRLSIL.

This chain joins TRBV7-3 and TRBJ1-1; D may be TRBD1 (5 bases). V was cut by 2 bases and J by 3 bases, with 10 bases left in between. The CDR3 consists of 14 residues. Per the germline V gene, CDR1 is SGHTA and CDR2 is FQGTGA. Here the CDR3 reads CASSLFGGDTEAFF. As DNA, the CDR3 is TGTGCCAGCAGCTTATTCGGAGGGGACACTGAAGCTTTCTTT.

V is TRBV6-1 and J is TRBJ1-3, with D hard to call. The CDR3 spans 15 residues. Germline V gives CDR1 MNHNS, CDR2 SASEGT. The V end lost 1 base, the J end lost 2 bases, and 9 bases lay between the germline ends. The CDR3 coding sequence is TGTGCCAGCAGTGAAGGAGGGAACACTGGAAACACCATATATTTT. This codes for CASSEGGNTGNTIYF.

V and J are TRBV6-4 and TRBJ2-3; a weak D match, TRBD2 (5 bases). V was trimmed by 3 bases and J by 5 bases, leaving 9 bases between them. The CDR3 length is 13 residues. From germline, CDR1 is MRHNA and CDR2 SNTAGT. CDR3 sequence (DNA): TGTGCCAGCAGTGAGATAGAGGGAGATACGCAGTATTTT. As protein: CASSEIEGDTQYF.

This clone occurred once. This sequence joins TRBV2 and TRBJ2-7; D may be TRBD1 (6 bases). The ends were cut back, 6 bases at V and 5 bases at J, with 11 bases in the middle. The CDR3 contains 12 residues. Per the germline V gene, CDR1 is SNHLY and CDR2 is FYNNEI. CDR3 coding DNA: TGTGCCAGCAGGCGGCACAGGGACGAGCAGTACTTC. Translation: CASRRHRDEQYF.

The gene calls are TRBV18 and TRBJ1-5, with 10 bases matching TRBD1. This CDR3 comprises 15 residues. Germline CDR1 and CDR2: KGHSH and LQKENI. The V and J ends lost 6 bases and 6 bases, in that order; junction bases with no gene match: 8. The CDR3 bases are TGTGCCAGCTCGCGAGGGACAGGGGATGGTCAGCCCCAGCATTTT. Translating it yields CASSRGTGDGQPQHF.

The sample holds one count of this clone. This chain links TRBV2 with TRBJ1-2; TRBD1 matches 9 bases. This CDR3 contains 14 residues. Germline CDR1 is SNHLY and CDR2 is FYNNEI. V shed 5 bases, J shed 7 bases, and the junction held 8 bases outside the gene matches. The CDR3 loop is CASSPGQGAPGYTF. CDR3 in DNA: TGTGCCAGCAGTCCGGGACAGGGCGCCCCTGGCTACACCTTC.

This chain connects TRBV5-1 to TRBJ2-1, with 12 bases that match TRBD2. Germline V gene data show CDR1 as SGHRS and CDR2 as YFSETQ. Trimming took 4 bases from V and 1 from J; bases not matched to a gene: 6. The CDR3 length is 17 residues. CDR3 in amino acids: CASSPGLAGNSYNEQFF. CDR3 nucleotide sequence: TGCGCCAGCAGCCCCGGACTAGCGGGGAATTCCTACAATGAGCAGTTCTTC.

V is TRBV6-5 and J is TRBJ2-2, with 7 bases that match TRBD2. The CDR3 is 13 amino acids. Germline CDR1 is MNHEY and CDR2 is SVGAGI. V gave up 2 bases and J gave up 6 bases; unmatched junction bases: 0. The CDR3 coding sequence is TGTGCCAGCAGTTACGGGGGGGCCGGGGAGCTGTTTTTT. This encodes CASSYGGAGELFF.

This clone has only one observation. The rearrangement joins TRBV6-1 to TRBJ1-2; 10 bases are shared with TRBD1. Germline CDR1 is MNHNS and CDR2 is SASEGT. The CDR3 is 12 amino acids. The V segment lost 6 bases and the J segment 8 bases; nucleotides outside the gene matches: 3. The DNA for the CDR3 is TGTGCCAGCAGGGGGACAGGGGTCGGCTACACCTTC. The encoded protein is CASRGTGVGYTF.

The count of this clone is one. The V call is TRBV19, the J call TRBJ2-2; D not resolved. The germline V gene encodes CDR1 LNHDA and CDR2 SQIVND (reference sequence). This CDR3 contains 14 residues. The V end lost 6 bases, the J end lost 6 bases, and 14 bases lay between the germline ends. CDR3 DNA sequence: TGTGCCAGTAGCGCCGCTAATAGTGCCGGGGAGCTGTTTTTT. Amino acid sequence: CASSAANSAGELFF.

This clone has just one count. The gene calls are TRBV11-3 and TRBJ2-2, with 8 bases that match TRBD1. V lost 3 bases and J lost 4; bases outside the gene matches: 4. CDR1 and CDR2 from the germline V gene are SGHNT and YENEEA. This CDR3 contains 15 residues. Here the CDR3 reads CASSFRQGSTGELFF. CDR3 DNA sequence: TGTGCCAGCAGCTTCAGACAGGGGAGCACCGGGGAGCTGTTTTTT. Based on the CDR3 plus reference TRBV11-3 and TRBJ2-2, the full variable domain is EAGVVQSPRYKIIEKKQPVAFWCNPISGHNTLYWYLQNLGQGPELLIRYENEEAVDDSQLPKDRFSAERLKGVDSTLKIQPAELGDSAVYLCASSFRQGSTGELFFGEGSRLTVL.